The 2 T cell receptor beta chains below all came from one sample that was sequenced in a study of cytomegalovirus exposure and HLA in healthy donors. PCR employed 60 Vbeta and 13 Jbeta primers. Produced via immunoSEQ multiplex PCR; TCRdb's table is partial and in-frame only. The sample lists approximately 150,000 clones, over 75% occurring once. The sequencing sample was made of PBMCs. These receptors came from a woman in her thirties in good health and CMV-seronegative.

The J gene is TRBJ2-7, the V gene TRBV7-8; TRBD2 agrees at 13 bases. Trimming cost V 5 bases and J 5 bases; bases outside gene matches: 6. This CDR3 has 15 residues. Germline V gene lookup returns CDR1 SGHVS and CDR2 FQNEAQ. CDR3 protein: CASSHTSGRVHEQYF. The CDR3 nucleotides read TGTGCCAGCAGCCATACTAGCGGGAGGGTCCACGAGCAGTACTTC. The full variable domain, its missing parts supplied by reference TRBV7-8 and TRBJ2-7, is GAGVSQSPRYKVAKRGQDVALRCDPISGHVSLFWYQQALGQGPEFLTYFQNEAQLDKSGLPSDRFFAERPEGSVSTLKIQRTQQEDSAVYLCASSHTSGRVHEQYFGPGTRLTVT.

The CDR3 protein is CASSQEGGEAFF. CDR3 coding DNA: TGCGCCAGCAGCCAAGAGGGAGGTGAAGCTTTCTTT. J is TRBJ1-1 and V is TRBV4-1; no firm D call. The ends were cut back, 0 bases at V and 7 bases at J, with 6 bases in the middle. Looked up from germline, CDR1 is MGHRA and CDR2 is YSYEKL. The CDR3 is made up of 12 amino acids.